This TCR beta chain comes out of a study of T cell responses to AZD1222 COVID-19 vaccine. Study background: It was second doses at about 4 or about 12 weeks that were pooled.

Comments on this clone: Its antigen remains unidentified.

The table came from immunoSEQ multiplex PCR; TCRdb's copy has only in-frame clones and leaves some out. Altogether 93,000 or so clones are present, roughly 88% being singletons, with the ten largest covering about 5%. The ends were cut back, 3 bases at V and 2 bases at J, with 6 bases in the middle. Germline values: CDR1 MNHEY, CDR2 SMNVEV (reference sequence). This CDR3 is built from 13 residues. Findings and limits, study-wide: The span of vaccine-associated CD4 TCRs extended across spike, with dominance at 160-218 and 743-854. No repertoire was sampled before or during the peak T cell response, only after it. The donor group comprised mostly white British people and more females; the analysis possibly underestimated clonal diversity.

This sequence originates from an adult in good health. This sequence joins TRBV27 and TRBJ2-3; D uncertain. The specimen was peripheral blood, collected on day 0 of AZD1222 vaccination. The CDR3 loop is CASSFRYTDTQYF. The CDR3 DNA follows: TGTGCCAGCAGTTTTCGGTACACAGATACGCAGTATTTT.